This T cell receptor (beta chain) was captured in a study of T cells in Graves' hyperthyroidism and ophthalmopathy (dated 2019 in TCRdb). Background for the entire study: Peripheral blood was collected at initial diagnosis, before any treatment. The study also compared thyroid tissue and blood T-cell repertoires from about six Graves' hyperthyroidism patients. TCR Vbeta CDR3 sequencing of around 130 peripheral blood samples (about 45 ophthalmopathy, roughly 74 hyperthyroidism and approximately 17 progressor patients) is reported in the paper. After sampling, hyperthyroidism patients received methimazole starting at 30 mg daily, and ophthalmopathy patients received high-dose intravenous methylprednisolone. The 75 to 100 discovery patients were divided at random into training and test sets in a 7:3 ratio. Prospective prediction of ophthalmopathy was tested in an independent validation cohort of fewer than 20 hyperthyroidism patients and 15 to 17 patients who later progressed to ophthalmopathy. A discovery cohort of around 98 patients, roughly 43 with Graves' ophthalmopathy and about 58 with stable Graves' hyperthyroidism, was used to find distinguishing TCR V-J signatures. Paper-wide results and their limitations: In validation, the model predicted progression to ophthalmopathy a median of about 5.9 months before onset, with about 67% sensitivity and more than 72% specificity. Most expanded thyroid clonotypes (frequency above 0.001) were also detected in blood, suggesting blood repertoires may reflect thyroid immune responses. No statistical method was used to fix the sample size in advance, and group allocation was not hidden from the investigators. A 13 V-J signature model separated ophthalmopathy from stable hyperthyroidism, with about 88% sensitivity and 81.08% specificity in cross-validation and 80%/75% in testing.

Taken from the germline V gene (reference sequence), the CDR1 and CDR2 loops are LNHNV and YYDKDF. The CDR3 has 15 amino acids, counting the end cysteine and phenylalanine. Only the CDR3 DNA stays, 45 bases, in frame from base 1. The trim is 0 bases for V and 2 bases for J, with a gap of 11 bases between the germline ends. The TCR beta CDR3 regions were amplified from the RNA transcripts. A first-round RT-PCR of the TCR CDR3 used the HTBI primer set with the Qiagen OneStep RT-PCR kit. The libraries were constructed in a second round of multiplex PCR and then size-selected and purified. Paired-end sequencing of the libraries was performed with 100 bp reads on an Illumina HiSeq2000. For the original study's pipeline: SOAPnuke was used to process the raw data, with reads discarded if the reads contained adapters or uncalled bases, had a mean Phred below 15, or lacked an exact constant-primer or identifier match. High-quality paired reads were merged using COPE v1.2.5, and each unique nucleotide sequence was defined as a clonotype. MiTCR v1.1 was used to align the clonotypes against IMGT TRBV, TRBD and TRBJ reference segments. The analysis was restricted to V-J combinations with a frequency above 0.0001, which together covered 99% to 99.2% of the repertoires. The TCS score was defined as F50 (clonal expansion) divided by E x V (chaos), with BLOSUM62-based TCRdist calculated between CDR3 peptides within each V-J. Welch's t-statistics and random forest reduced just over 500 V-J features to 10 to 15, which were used in a naive Bayes classifier (R e1071). Using fastp at Q25 and MiXCR, TCRdb reprocessed the public reads and kept productive beta chains. When rows share a CDR3 protein, they turn into one entry using the most common DNA and genes. The V and J calls here are based on TCRdb, not the publication. In this sample the table shows 300,000 to 450,000 distinct CDR3 sequences, 14% to 15% of which occur a single time. The ten largest clones represent approximately 32% of the sample.

Graves' hyperthyroidism was defined as stable when no progression to ophthalmopathy occurred over 18 months of follow-up. The hyperthyroidism patients were between 18 and 65 years old and newly diagnosed, with a disease duration of less than 2 months. Any patient with an uncontrolled infection, another autoimmune disease, pregnancy or lactation was excluded. Clinical symptoms, serum thyroxine and TRAb, thyroid ultrasound, and orbital computed tomography formed the basis for the diagnoses. Ficoll-Paque density gradient centrifugation was used to isolate PBMCs from about 9.4 ml of fresh peripheral blood. Total RNA was extracted with Trizol reagent, and quality was checked on an Agilent 2100 Bioanalyzer. This clonotype has a count of ten or more. This clone's antigen is unknown. No base qualities exist here, and no much larger clone lies one base off it.

This clonotype was obtained from a woman in her twenties or thirties with Graves' hyperthyroidism. The rearranged segments are TRBV15 and TRBJ2-7; the D gene is perhaps TRBD2, from 6 matching bases. Sequences were obtained from blood. The sequenced DNA: TGTGCCACCAGCAGAGACCTGGGGGGAGCCTACGAGCAGTACTTC. Translated, it reads CATSRDLGGAYEQYF.